Listed below are T cell receptor beta chains from one sample, sequenced in a study of blood T cell repertoires in COVID-19. Data came from immunoSEQ multiplex PCR; TCRdb stores just in-frame clones and leaves some out. This table has about 260,000 clones, 80% to 90% appearing once. Sequenced input: PBMCs or T cells enriched from blood (not recorded which). The receptor source for this set is a woman between 18 and 30 years old who had recovered from COVID-19. The CDR3 runs from the conserved cysteine through the conserved F or W. D genes are given only for firm matches. The size entry is marked missing in some rows and otherwise reads once, few, many or a size class.

J gene: TRBJ2-7; clone size: -; D gene: -; V gene: TRBV27; CDR3 DNA: TGTGCCAGCAGTGCATCAGGGGATAGAACCTACGAGCAGTACTTC; CDR3 protein: CASSASGDRTYEQYF
J gene: TRBJ2-7; clone size: -; D gene: TRBD1; V gene: TRBV9; CDR3 DNA: TGTGCCAGCAGCGCGGGGACAGGGGGCATGTACGAGCAGTACTTC; CDR3 protein: CASSAGTGGMYEQYF
J gene: TRBJ1-5; clone size: -; D gene: -; V gene: TRBV6-1; CDR3 DNA: TGTGCCAGCAGTGAGGTTGGCAGCTCACGGAGGAATAGCAATCAGCCCCAGCATTTT; CDR3 protein: CASSEVGSSRRNSNQPQHF
J gene: TRBJ2-2; clone size: once; D gene: -; V gene: TRBV5-6; CDR3 DNA: TGTGCCAGCAGCTTGTGGGCAGACAACACCGGGGAGCTGTTTTTT; CDR3 protein: CASSLWADNTGELFF
J gene: TRBJ2-7; clone size: -; D gene: -; V gene: TRBV9; CDR3 DNA: TGTGCCAGCAGCGTAGGGGACTCCTCCTACGAGCAGTACTTC; CDR3 protein: CASSVGDSSYEQYF
J gene: TRBJ1-2; clone size: -; D gene: TRBD1; V gene: TRBV30; CDR3 DNA: TGTGCCTGGAGAGACAGGGGTATTAGTGGCTACACCTTC; CDR3 protein: CAWRDRGISGYTF
J gene: TRBJ2-7; clone size: -; D gene: TRBD1; V gene: TRBV6-9; CDR3 DNA: TGTGCCAGCATGAGGGGGACAGGGGGCTTCTACGAGCAGTACTTC; CDR3 protein: CASMRGTGGFYEQYF
J gene: TRBJ1-1; clone size: few; D gene: -; V gene: TRBV14; CDR3 DNA: TGTGCCAGCAGCCATAGTCCAGGGAGGAGCACTGAAGCTTTCTTT; CDR3 protein: CASSHSPGRSTEAFF
J gene: TRBJ2-1; clone size: -; D gene: TRBD1; V gene: TRBV5-1; CDR3 DNA: TGCGCCAGCAGCCCCGACAGGGGAGGCGTAGGCGAGCAGTTCTTC; CDR3 protein: CASSPDRGGVGEQFF
J gene: TRBJ1-6; clone size: -; D gene: -; V gene: TRBV7-9; CDR3 DNA: TGTGCCAGCAGCCTAGGAGCAGGGAACAATTCACCCCTCCACTTT; CDR3 protein: CASSLGAGNNSPLHF
J gene: TRBJ2-7; clone size: -; D gene: TRBD1; V gene: TRBV6-5; CDR3 DNA: TGTGCCAGCAGTTGGGCCAGGGGGTCCTACGAGCAGTACTTC; CDR3 protein: CASSWARGSYEQYF
J gene: TRBJ1-2; clone size: once; D gene: -; V gene: TRBV29-1; CDR3 DNA: TGCAGCGCTGGATCGGGTAAAGGCTACACCTTC; CDR3 protein: CSAGSGKGYTF
J gene: TRBJ2-7; clone size: -; D gene: -; V gene: TRBV15; CDR3 DNA: TGTGCCACCAGCAGAGAGACGGGCGGAGGCGGGGTCCCCTACGAGCAGTACTTC; CDR3 protein: CATSRETGGGGVPYEQYF
J gene: TRBJ1-1; clone size: -; D gene: -; V gene: TRBV7-2; CDR3 DNA: TGTGCCAGCAGCCCCCAGACAGGGAACACTGAAGCTTTCTTT; CDR3 protein: CASSPQTGNTEAFF
J gene: TRBJ1-5; clone size: few; D gene: -; V gene: TRBV6-5; CDR3 DNA: TGTGCCAGCAGTCGACGACACGATAGCAATCAGCCCCAGCATTTT; CDR3 protein: CASSRRHDSNQPQHF
J gene: TRBJ1-2; clone size: -; D gene: -; V gene: TRBV12-3/TRBV12-4; CDR3 DNA: TGTGCCAGCAGTTTTAAAAAGGGGTTGGGCTACACCTTC; CDR3 protein: CASSFKKGLGYTF
J gene: TRBJ1-5; clone size: -; D gene: -; V gene: TRBV18; CDR3 DNA: TGTGCCAGCTCCCCCGAGGCGGGAGGGCGGCATTTT; CDR3 protein: CASSPEAGGRHF
J gene: TRBJ1-6; clone size: -; D gene: -; V gene: TRBV12-3/TRBV12-4; CDR3 DNA: TGTGCCAGCAAGGGGATTGGGAATTCACCCCTCCACTTT; CDR3 protein: CASKGIGNSPLHF
J gene: TRBJ1-2; clone size: once; D gene: -; V gene: TRBV28; CDR3 DNA: TGTGCCAGCAGTTTTAACAGGGACCGGGGCTACACCTTC; CDR3 protein: CASSFNRDRGYTF
J gene: TRBJ2-6; clone size: -; D gene: TRBD1; V gene: TRBV19; CDR3 DNA: TGTGCCAGTAATAGAGGGGGCACTGGGGCCAACGTCCTGACTTTC; CDR3 protein: CASNRGGTGANVLTF
J gene: TRBJ2-1; clone size: -; D gene: -; V gene: TRBV4-1; CDR3 DNA: TGCGCCAGCAGCCAAGCCTCGGGGGTTGAGCAGTTCTTC; CDR3 protein: CASSQASGVEQFF
J gene: TRBJ1-6; clone size: once; D gene: -; V gene: TRBV28; CDR3 DNA: TGTGCCAGCAGTTTAGCAGGGTTCTATAATTCACCCCTCCACTTT; CDR3 protein: CASSLAGFYNSPLHF
J gene: TRBJ1-1; clone size: -; D gene: TRBD1; V gene: TRBV18; CDR3 DNA: TGTGCCAGCTCACCCGGGACAGGGCACACTGAAGCTTTCTTT; CDR3 protein: CASSPGTGHTEAFF
J gene: TRBJ1-5; clone size: -; D gene: -; V gene: TRBV6-1; CDR3 DNA: TGTGCCAGCAGTGCGGAGGGAACGTATAGCAATCAGCCCCAGCATTTT; CDR3 protein: CASSAEGTYSNQPQHF
J gene: TRBJ2-7; clone size: once; D gene: -; V gene: TRBV15; CDR3 DNA: TGTGCCGTCGGCCATCGGGGAGGCACCTACGAGCAGTACTTC; CDR3 protein: CAVGHRGGTYEQYF
J gene: TRBJ1-2; clone size: -; D gene: -; V gene: TRBV5-1; CDR3 DNA: TGCGCCAGCAAAGTAAGCGTGCAGGGCGACTATGGCTACACCTTC; CDR3 protein: CASKVSVQGDYGYTF
J gene: TRBJ2-5; clone size: -; D gene: TRBD2; V gene: TRBV25-1; CDR3 DNA: TGTGCCAGCTCGAGGACTAGCGGGGATGGTATGAAGACCCAGTACTTC; CDR3 protein: CASSRTSGDGMKTQYF
J gene: TRBJ1-2; clone size: -; D gene: TRBD1; V gene: TRBV7-9; CDR3 DNA: TGTGCCAGCAGCCCAATGCGGGACAGGTCTCTTCCCTATGGCTACACCTTC; CDR3 protein: CASSPMRDRSLPYGYTF
J gene: TRBJ1-3; clone size: once; D gene: TRBD1; V gene: TRBV19; CDR3 DNA: TGTGCCAGTAGTGCCGACCAGGGGGCCTCCATATATTTT; CDR3 protein: CASSADQGASIYF
J gene: TRBJ1-1; clone size: -; D gene: -; V gene: TRBV28; CDR3 DNA: TGTGCCAGCAGTTTTATTCGGAGGTACACTGAAGCTTTCTTT; CDR3 protein: CASSFIRRYTEAFF
J gene: TRBJ1-1; clone size: few; D gene: TRBD1; V gene: TRBV12-5; CDR3 DNA: TGTGCTAGTGGTTTGCCCGACAGGGGGGGTGAAGCTTTCTTT; CDR3 protein: CASGLPDRGGEAFF
J gene: TRBJ1-4; clone size: -; D gene: TRBD1; V gene: TRBV28; CDR3 DNA: TGTGCCAGCAGTGTTCCGGGACAGGGAGAAAAACTGTTTTTT; CDR3 protein: CASSVPGQGEKLFF
J gene: TRBJ2-1; clone size: -; D gene: TRBD2; V gene: TRBV4-2; CDR3 DNA: TGTGCCAGCAGCCCCCCTAGCGGGGGGGCCACTGAGCAGTTCTTC; CDR3 protein: CASSPPSGGATEQFF
J gene: TRBJ1-1; clone size: -; D gene: -; V gene: TRBV5-1; CDR3 DNA: TGCGCCAGCAGTTTGAGCGCCGACACTGAAGCTTTCTTT; CDR3 protein: CASSLSADTEAFF
J gene: TRBJ1-3; clone size: -; D gene: -; V gene: TRBV4-2; CDR3 DNA: TGTGCCAGCAGCCAAGATGACAGTGGCTCTGGAAACACCATATATTTT; CDR3 protein: CASSQDDSGSGNTIYF
J gene: TRBJ2-7; clone size: -; D gene: TRBD2; V gene: TRBV4-1; CDR3 DNA: TGCGCCAGCAGCCCCGGACTAGCGGGGATCTACGAGCAGTACTTC; CDR3 protein: CASSPGLAGIYEQYF
J gene: TRBJ1-5; clone size: -; D gene: -; V gene: TRBV10-1; CDR3 DNA: TGCGCCAGCGGGGACACAAGCAATCAGCCCCAGCATTTT; CDR3 protein: CASGDTSNQPQHF
J gene: TRBJ1-1; clone size: -; D gene: TRBD1; V gene: TRBV28; CDR3 DNA: TGTGCCAGCAGTTTAAGGACAGGGCGGAAAACTGAAGCTTTCTTT; CDR3 protein: CASSLRTGRKTEAFF
J gene: TRBJ1-2; clone size: -; D gene: -; V gene: TRBV7-9; CDR3 DNA: TGTGCCAGCATCCCGTATGAACAGCTGTTAGAAGGCTACACCTTC; CDR3 protein: CASIPYEQLLEGYTF
J gene: TRBJ1-2; clone size: -; D gene: TRBD1; V gene: TRBV18; CDR3 DNA: TGTGCCAGCTCCGACGACAGGGCTGGCTACACCTTC; CDR3 protein: CASSDDRAGYTF
J gene: TRBJ1-2; clone size: -; D gene: TRBD1; V gene: TRBV27; CDR3 DNA: TGTGCCAGCAGCCGGACAGGGCAAGGGTATGGCTACACCTTC; CDR3 protein: CASSRTGQGYGYTF
J gene: TRBJ1-3; clone size: -; D gene: -; V gene: TRBV18; CDR3 DNA: TGTGCCAGCTCACCTGTAGGGGGAGGAAACACCATATATTTT; CDR3 protein: CASSPVGGGNTIYF
J gene: TRBJ2-2; clone size: -; D gene: TRBD2; V gene: TRBV18; CDR3 DNA: TGTGCCAGCTCACCTAGCGGGGGAGCTCCGAACACCGGGGAGCTGTTTTTT; CDR3 protein: CASSPSGGAPNTGELFF
J gene: TRBJ2-1; clone size: -; D gene: TRBD2; V gene: TRBV19; CDR3 DNA: TGTGCCAGTGGGGGAAGAGCGGGGGGCCTCTACAATGAGCAGTTCTTC; CDR3 protein: CASGGRAGGLYNEQFF
J gene: TRBJ2-1; clone size: -; D gene: TRBD2; V gene: TRBV6-2/TRBV6-3; CDR3 DNA: TGTGCCAGCCGCCGGGTTGCTAGCGGGGTGCATGAGCAGTTCTTC; CDR3 protein: CASRRVASGVHEQFF